The rows below give T cell receptor beta chains drawn from one sample of a study of tumor-infiltrating lymphocytes in localized non-small cell lung cancer. Only in-frame clones appear in the TCRdb table, and some are missing; sequencing was by immunoSEQ multiplex PCR. The profile shows some 30,000 clones, 70% to 90% of them singletons. Sequencing used lung tumor tissue. The receptors were sampled from a human donor with non-small cell lung cancer. The CDR3 runs from the conserved cysteine through the conserved F or W. D genes are given only for firm matches. Size is stated for part of the rows, as once, few or many counts, or as a class when the clone is expanded.

cdr3_nt | cdr3_aa | clone_size | j_call | d_call | v_call
TGTGCCAGCAGTGTACAGGGCGGGTCACCCCTCCACTTT | CASSVQGGSPLHF | - | TRBJ1-6 | - | TRBV28
TGTGCCAGTAGTACCCCCGGGGGTAACTATGGCTACACCTTC | CASSTPGGNYGYTF | - | TRBJ1-2 | - | TRBV19
TGCGCCAGCAGCCGACAACAGGGTCAGCCCCAGCATTTT | CASSRQQGQPQHF | - | TRBJ1-5 | - | TRBV4-3
TGCGCCAGCAGCTTCACCGGGACTACTGAAGAGACCCAGTACTTC | CASSFTGTTEETQYF | - | TRBJ2-5 | TRBD2 | TRBV5-1
TGCGCCAGCAGCCAAGTAATTTCGACAGGCTACGAGCAGTACTTC | CASSQVISTGYEQYF | few | TRBJ2-7 | - | TRBV4-3
TGTGCCAGCTCCTTCCGGACAGGCGAGCAGTACTTC | CASSFRTGEQYF | - | TRBJ2-7 | TRBD1 | TRBV18
TGTGCCAGTAGTATAGATTCATCAGGGGGCGCGGATACGCAGTATTTT | CASSIDSSGGADTQYF | - | TRBJ2-3 | TRBD1 | TRBV19
TGCGCCAGCAGCTTGACACCCTACGAGCAGTACTTC | CASSLTPYEQYF | - | TRBJ2-7 | - | TRBV5-1
TGCAGTGCTACCCAGGAAAACATTCAGTACTTC | CSATQENIQYF | - | TRBJ2-4 | - | TRBV20-1
TGCAGTGCCGACGCCAATGACGGCTACACCTTC | CSADANDGYTF | - | TRBJ1-2 | - | TRBV20-1
TGCGCCAGCAGCCAACGGACAGGGGAACGGCAGCCCCAGCATTTT | CASSQRTGERQPQHF | - | TRBJ1-5 | TRBD1 | TRBV4-3
TGCGCCAGCAGCTCCAATCAAGCCTACGAGCAGTACTTC | CASSSNQAYEQYF | - | TRBJ2-7 | - | TRBV5-1
TGTGCCAGCAGTTTAGCGAGCGGGGGATCCTCCTACAATGAGCAGTTCTTC | CASSLASGGSSYNEQFF | - | TRBJ2-1 | TRBD2 | TRBV27
TGTGCCAGCGTCGCCCTGGAAGTGATCACTGAAGCTTTCTTT | CASVALEVITEAFF | once | TRBJ1-1 | - | TRBV2
TGTGCCTGGAGTGTACGAGGCAGCAGCACAGATACGCAGTATTTT | CAWSVRGSSTDTQYF | - | TRBJ2-3 | - | TRBV30
TGTGCCAGCAGCTCAGACAGGGTGGGGACTGAAGCTTTCTTT | CASSSDRVGTEAFF | - | TRBJ1-1 | TRBD1 | TRBV7-2
TGTGCCAGCAGCCCGGGTCCGGTGGCCAATCAGCCCCAGCATTTT | CASSPGPVANQPQHF | - | TRBJ1-5 | - | TRBV7-6
TGTGCTAGCACACGGGGGAGTCTCACAGATACGCAGTATTTT | CASTRGSLTDTQYF | - | TRBJ2-3 | - | TRBV13
TGTGCCAGCAGCTTAGAGGGGGGCGCGGGGAATTCACCCCTCCACTTT | CASSLEGGAGNSPLHF | once | TRBJ1-6 | - | TRBV7-9
TGTGCCATCAGTGGAACAGGGGGATTTGGCAATCAGCCCCAGCATTTT | CAISGTGGFGNQPQHF | - | TRBJ1-5 | TRBD1 | TRBV10-3
TGTGCCAGCAGCGGGATATCGACCCAGACAGGCACCGGGGAGCTGTTTTTT | CASSGISTQTGTGELFF | - | TRBJ2-2 | - | TRBV9
TGTGCCAGCAGCTTAGATAGGATGGAGCCCCAGCATTTT | CASSLDRMEPQHF | - | TRBJ1-5 | - | TRBV7-2
TGTGCCAGCAGCGTACAGACCTTCACAGATACGCAGTATTTT | CASSVQTFTDTQYF | - | TRBJ2-3 | - | TRBV9
TGTGCTAGTGGTTTATGGGGTCCACCCCTCCACTTT | CASGLWGPPLHF | - | TRBJ1-6 | - | TRBV12-5
TGTGCCAGCAGCTTTCCGGGGGCGGCCCGCGAGCAGTACTTC | CASSFPGAAREQYF | once | TRBJ2-7 | - | TRBV7-2
TGCGCCAGCAGCTTGCCAGGGTGGGAGACCCAGTACTTC | CASSLPGWETQYF | few | TRBJ2-5 | - | TRBV5-1
TGTGCCAGCAGCTCCCGACAGAGGGACACTGAAGCTTTCTTT | CASSSRQRDTEAFF | - | TRBJ1-1 | - | TRBV11-2
TGTGCCAGCAGCACGGTGGACAGGTCCACTGAAGCTTTCTTT | CASSTVDRSTEAFF | - | TRBJ1-1 | TRBD1 | TRBV7-9
TGCGCCAGCAGCCAAGATGCTCCCGACATTGTTAAGGGGACCCAGTACTTC | CASSQDAPDIVKGTQYF | - | TRBJ2-5 | - | TRBV4-3
TGTGCCAGCAGCGTAGGTGGAGAAGAGACCCAGTACTTC | CASSVGGEETQYF | - | TRBJ2-5 | - | TRBV9
TGTGCCAGCAGGAAGAGGGGGCTCGGTGACTATGGCTACACCTTC | CASRKRGLGDYGYTF | once | TRBJ1-2 | TRBD1 | TRBV2
TGCGCCAGCAGGGAGGGGACCTACGAGCAGTACTTC | CASREGTYEQYF | - | TRBJ2-7 | - | TRBV5-1
TGTGCCAGTTCAGAGTTTTATAGCAATCAGCCCCAGCATTTT | CASSEFYSNQPQHF | - | TRBJ1-5 | - | TRBV7-2
TGTGCCAGCAGCTTGGGACACGGAACCTACAATGAGCAGTTCTTC | CASSLGHGTYNEQFF | - | TRBJ2-1 | - | TRBV14
TGCGCCAGCAGCGTTTATCAGGGACACGGAGAGACCCAGTACTTC | CASSVYQGHGETQYF | - | TRBJ2-5 | - | TRBV5-1
TGTGCCATCAGTGCCGCGGGTGTCGGAGATACGCAGTATTTT | CAISAAGVGDTQYF | - | TRBJ2-3 | - | TRBV10-3
TGTGCCACCCGACAGGGGACTCAAGAGACCCAGTACTTC | CATRQGTQETQYF | - | TRBJ2-5 | TRBD1 | TRBV5-4
TGTGCCAGGTCCGGGACAGGGTATACCGGGGAGCTGTTTTTT | CARSGTGYTGELFF | few | TRBJ2-2 | TRBD1 | TRBV7-2
TGTGCCAGCAGATCGGGACAGGGCAACTACGAGCAGTACTTC | CASRSGQGNYEQYF | - | TRBJ2-7 | TRBD1 | TRBV6-6
TGTGCCAGCAGCGTAGCGACAGGGACGAACACCGGGGAGCTGTTTTTT | CASSVATGTNTGELFF | - | TRBJ2-2 | TRBD1 | TRBV9
TGTGCCACCTCCCTAGCAGGGTTCGGCAATGAGCAGTTCTTC | CATSLAGFGNEQFF | - | TRBJ2-1 | - | TRBV15
TGTGCCATCCAAAGCGGGGGTAACTACGAGCAGTACTTC | CAIQSGGNYEQYF | - | TRBJ2-7 | TRBD2 | TRBV10-3
TGTGCCAGCTCGCTAGATACTAATGAAAAACTGTTTTTT | CASSLDTNEKLFF | - | TRBJ1-4 | - | TRBV18
TGTGCCAGCAGCTTAGTGGGGGGAGGAAATTCACCCCTCCACTTT | CASSLVGGGNSPLHF | - | TRBJ1-6 | - | TRBV7-9
TGTGCCAGCAGCGTAGAGGGACAGGGTAACTATGGCTACACCTTC | CASSVEGQGNYGYTF | - | TRBJ1-2 | TRBD1 | TRBV9
TGTGCCAGCAGCGCGGGACAGCACCAAGAGACCCAGTACTTC | CASSAGQHQETQYF | - | TRBJ2-5 | TRBD1 | TRBV9
TGTGCCATCAGTGAGGGAGGAATCTTCCTGGATGGCTACACCTTC | CAISEGGIFLDGYTF | - | TRBJ1-2 | - | TRBV10-3
TGCGCCAGCAGCCAAGAACTAGCGGGGGACGAGCAGTACTTC | CASSQELAGDEQYF | once | TRBJ2-7 | TRBD2 | TRBV4-3
TGTGCCAGCAGCGGAGACAGGGGTATTCAGTACTTC | CASSGDRGIQYF | - | TRBJ2-4 | TRBD1 | TRBV7-2
TGTGCCAGCAGCTATGGACTAGCGGGGTCATTGACCCAGTACTTC | CASSYGLAGSLTQYF | - | TRBJ2-5 | TRBD2 | TRBV5-4
TGTGCCATCAGTGGACACACTGAAGCTTTCTTT | CAISGHTEAFF | - | TRBJ1-1 | - | TRBV10-3
TGTGCCAGCAGCCTCGGGACAGGGTTTTATCATGAGCAGTTCTTC | CASSLGTGFYHEQFF | - | TRBJ2-1 | TRBD1 | TRBV7-2
TGCGCCAGCAGCTTCGGACCGGGACAGGGGACCATTCGCGAGCAGTACTTC | CASSFGPGQGTIREQYF | few | TRBJ2-7 | TRBD1 | TRBV5-1
TGCGCCAGCAGCTTGGGGCAGGGTATGCACGAGCAGTACTTC | CASSLGQGMHEQYF | - | TRBJ2-7 | - | TRBV5-1